In this sample, the clone carrying this T cell receptor beta chain turned up a few times. Its antigen is not identified. This sample stems from a study of post-analysis software for immune sequencing data. Study context: Clinical courses comprised relapsing-remitting, secondary progressive and progressive-relapsing multiple sclerosis.

This CDR3 comprises 20 residues. The V end was cut by 0 bases, the J end by 11 bases, with 34 bases between. Germline V gene lookup returns CDR1 SEHNR and CDR2 FQNEAQ (reference sequence). TCR beta cDNA libraries included unique molecular identifiers. Yield was around 500,000 cDNA molecules from 1 to 10 million T cells. A single record per CDR3 protein comes from TCRdb applying MiXCR to the PCR reads. The sample lists about 820,000 distinct CDR3 sequences, roughly half occurring once. General study points: Controls had lower frequencies than patients of four or five TRBV segments, which included TRBV5-6, TRBV5-1 and TRBV20-1. Multiple sclerosis patients showed significantly lower normalized Chao1 diversity than controls did. Co-batched samples clustered tightly together by F measure.

The sequence came from a girl under 18 with multiple sclerosis. The chain links TRBV7-9 to TRBJ2-5; tentatively, D is TRBD2 (5 bases). Source material: blood. CDR3 nucleotide sequence: TGTGCCAGCAGCTTAGCGGAAATCAGGAGGTCCCTCGAGAAGAGAAATGAGCAGTACTTC. This codes for CASSLAEIRRSLEKRNEQYF.